A selection of T cell receptor beta chains follows, all from one sample in a study of T cells after somatic rescue of genetic block. The repertoire was sequenced with immunoSEQ multiplex PCR; TCRdb's copy has only in-frame clones and lacks some. The sample shows about 63,000 clones, about 90% of them seen only once. Sequencing was done on a sample of peripheral blood mononuclear cells (PBMCs). Receptors originate from a man aged 40-55 years. CDR3s include the opening cysteine and the closing phenylalanine or tryptophan. The D gene is left open where the match is weak. Only part of the rows carry a size: once, few, many, or a class if the clone is expanded.

V gene: TRBV19; J gene: TRBJ2-5; D gene: .; clone size: .; CDR3 DNA: TGTGCCAGTAGACACCGACAGAAAGAGACCCAGTACTTC; CDR3 protein: CASRHRQKETQYF
V gene: TRBV10-1; J gene: TRBJ2-2; D gene: .; clone size: .; CDR3 DNA: TGCGCCAAACCCCCAGGGGACACCGGGGAGCTGTTTTTT; CDR3 protein: CAKPPGDTGELFF
V gene: TRBV7-6; J gene: TRBJ1-5; D gene: .; clone size: .; CDR3 DNA: TGTGCCAGCAGCTTAGGGTTGGATCAGCCCCAGCATTTT; CDR3 protein: CASSLGLDQPQHF
V gene: TRBV10-3; J gene: TRBJ2-5; D gene: .; clone size: .; CDR3 DNA: TGTGCCATCAGTAAAGGACAAGGGAGCCAAGAGACCCAGTACTTC; CDR3 protein: CAISKGQGSQETQYF
V gene: TRBV7-9; J gene: TRBJ1-1; D gene: TRBD1; clone size: .; CDR3 DNA: TGTGCCAGCAGCGCGGGGGACAGGGCCACTGAAGCTTTCTTT; CDR3 protein: CASSAGDRATEAFF
V gene: TRBV2; J gene: TRBJ1-3; D gene: .; clone size: .; CDR3 DNA: TGTGCCAGCAGTGAGTTTCAGGGCAACTCTGGAAACACCATATATTTT; CDR3 protein: CASSEFQGNSGNTIYF
V gene: TRBV2; J gene: TRBJ2-3; D gene: .; clone size: .; CDR3 DNA: TGTGCCAGCAGTGCAGGGACTGATACGCAGTATTTT; CDR3 protein: CASSAGTDTQYF
V gene: TRBV7-9; J gene: TRBJ1-4; D gene: .; clone size: .; CDR3 DNA: TGTGCCAGCAGCAAACCCCCAGGGGCCAGGAGGGAAAAACTGTTTTTT; CDR3 protein: CASSKPPGARREKLFF
V gene: TRBV2; J gene: TRBJ1-2; D gene: .; clone size: .; CDR3 DNA: TGTGCCAGCAGTGAAAATTCCTATGGCTACACCTTC; CDR3 protein: CASSENSYGYTF
V gene: TRBV4-1; J gene: TRBJ1-2; D gene: TRBD1; clone size: .; CDR3 DNA: TGCGCCAGCAGCTCAGGACAGGGCCACTATGGCTACACCTTC; CDR3 protein: CASSSGQGHYGYTF
V gene: TRBV5-1; J gene: TRBJ2-7; D gene: .; clone size: .; CDR3 DNA: TGCGCCAGCAGCCCTCCGTTTGAGGGTGCAAGCGAGCAGTACTTC; CDR3 protein: CASSPPFEGASEQYF
V gene: TRBV2; J gene: TRBJ2-1; D gene: TRBD2; clone size: .; CDR3 DNA: TGTGCCAGCACCAAGACTAGCGGGAGATACAATGAGCAGTTCTTC; CDR3 protein: CASTKTSGRYNEQFF
V gene: TRBV14; J gene: TRBJ2-7; D gene: .; clone size: .; CDR3 DNA: TGTGCCAGCAGCCAAGATGAGGGGTCGGGCGAGCAGTACTTC; CDR3 protein: CASSQDEGSGEQYF
V gene: TRBV27; J gene: TRBJ2-1; D gene: TRBD2; clone size: .; CDR3 DNA: TGTGCCAGCAGTTTGGGACTAGGGACTAGCGGGAGGGCTGAGCAGTTCTTC; CDR3 protein: CASSLGLGTSGRAEQFF
V gene: TRBV5-1; J gene: TRBJ2-7; D gene: TRBD1; clone size: once; CDR3 DNA: TGCGCCAGCAGCTTGGGGACAGGGCTCTACGAGCAGTACTTC; CDR3 protein: CASSLGTGLYEQYF
V gene: TRBV2; J gene: TRBJ1-6; D gene: .; clone size: .; CDR3 DNA: TGTGCCACCGGGGCTTTCGTCCCCCCGGATTCACCCCTCCACTTT; CDR3 protein: CATGAFVPPDSPLHF
V gene: TRBV18; J gene: TRBJ2-6; D gene: TRBD1; clone size: .; CDR3 DNA: TGTGCCAGCTCACCCCAGAGACAGGGGGCCTCTGGGGCCAACGTCCTGACTTTC; CDR3 protein: CASSPQRQGASGANVLTF
V gene: TRBV7-9; J gene: TRBJ2-7; D gene: .; clone size: .; CDR3 DNA: TGTGCCAGCAGGGACAGCCCCTACGAGCAGTACTTC; CDR3 protein: CASRDSPYEQYF
V gene: TRBV19; J gene: TRBJ2-1; D gene: .; clone size: .; CDR3 DNA: TGTGCCAGTAGTGGATTACAGGGAGTGAATGAGCAGTTCTTC; CDR3 protein: CASSGLQGVNEQFF
V gene: TRBV12-2; J gene: TRBJ1-1; D gene: .; clone size: .; CDR3 DNA: TGTGCAAGTCGGTCACTCGGAAGGGCAAGGACTGAAGCTTTCTTT; CDR3 protein: CASRSLGRARTEAFF
V gene: TRBV7-2; J gene: TRBJ1-1; D gene: .; clone size: .; CDR3 DNA: TGTGCCAGCAGCCCCGGCGGAGGGAGGAGGGCTGAAGCTTTCTTT; CDR3 protein: CASSPGGGRRAEAFF
V gene: TRBV10-2; J gene: TRBJ2-3; D gene: .; clone size: once; CDR3 DNA: TGCGCCAGCAGTGGAGGGGACACAGATACGCAGTATTTT; CDR3 protein: CASSGGDTDTQYF
V gene: TRBV5-1; J gene: TRBJ2-7; D gene: .; clone size: .; CDR3 DNA: TGCGCCAGCAGCCCCACGCTTAACGGCGAGCAGTACTTC; CDR3 protein: CASSPTLNGEQYF
V gene: TRBV7-2; J gene: TRBJ2-3; D gene: .; clone size: .; CDR3 DNA: TGTGCCAGCAGCTTAGTGGTAGCGGCCCAGGGTACGCAGTATTTT; CDR3 protein: CASSLVVAAQGTQYF
V gene: TRBV7-3; J gene: TRBJ1-1; D gene: TRBD1; clone size: .; CDR3 DNA: TGTGCCAGCAGCTTAGCCACCGGGACAGGGAACACTGAAGCTTTCTTT; CDR3 protein: CASSLATGTGNTEAFF
V gene: TRBV27; J gene: TRBJ2-3; D gene: .; clone size: .; CDR3 DNA: TGTGCCAGCAGCAACCTCGGAGATACGCAGTATTTT; CDR3 protein: CASSNLGDTQYF
V gene: TRBV7-2; J gene: TRBJ2-7; D gene: TRBD2; clone size: .; CDR3 DNA: TGTGCCAGCAGCCCTCGACTAGCGGGAGTCTACGAGCAGTACTTC; CDR3 protein: CASSPRLAGVYEQYF
V gene: TRBV12-5; J gene: TRBJ2-1; D gene: TRBD2; clone size: .; CDR3 DNA: TGTGCTAGTGGGACTAGCCAATACAATGAGCAGTTCTTC; CDR3 protein: CASGTSQYNEQFF
V gene: TRBV5-5; J gene: TRBJ2-7; D gene: .; clone size: .; CDR3 DNA: TGTGCCAGCAGCTTTACTGGGGTGGGTGGCTACGAGCAGTACTTC; CDR3 protein: CASSFTGVGGYEQYF
V gene: TRBV29-1; J gene: TRBJ1-2; D gene: .; clone size: .; CDR3 DNA: TGCAGCGTTGTAGGCGGGGAAGGCTACACCTTC; CDR3 protein: CSVVGGEGYTF
V gene: TRBV7-9; J gene: TRBJ1-1; D gene: TRBD1; clone size: .; CDR3 DNA: TGTGCCAGCAGCTTAGCGACAGGGGAGAACACTGAAGCTTTCTTT; CDR3 protein: CASSLATGENTEAFF
V gene: TRBV7-9; J gene: TRBJ1-2; D gene: TRBD1; clone size: .; CDR3 DNA: TGTGCCAGCAGCCCCGGGACAGGGGGGACGGACTATGGCTACACCTTC; CDR3 protein: CASSPGTGGTDYGYTF
V gene: TRBV13; J gene: TRBJ1-6; D gene: .; clone size: .; CDR3 DNA: TGTGCCAGCAGTTCAACAGGAGGGGTTGTAAGTAATTCACCCCTCCACTTT; CDR3 protein: CASSSTGGVVSNSPLHF